This TCR beta chain emerged from a study of blood T cells in healthy people across ages. Alongside a J-beta primer mix, a sample-barcoded 5' primer served in a second PCR lasting about 7 to 12 cycles. MiXCR, applied by TCRdb to the 5' RACE reads, yields one record per CDR3 protein. The sample shows some 1.6 million distinct CDR3 sequences, about 31% of them seen only once. V shed 2 bases, J shed 7 bases, and the junction held 10 bases outside the gene matches. The CDR3 is 16 amino acids. Germline V gene sequence: CDR1 SGHTA, CDR2 FQGTGA. The sample was blood. V gene TRBV7-3 combines with J gene TRBJ2-1; 8 nucleotides match TRBD2. The clonotype comes from a young woman in good health. The CDR3: CASSLFPAGAENEQFF. The CDR3 nucleotides are TGTGCCAGCAGCTTATTCCCAGCGGGGGCTGAAAATGAGCAGTTCTTC.